Following are 17 T cell receptor beta chains from one sample sequenced in a study of blood T cell repertoires in COVID-19. Profiled with immunoSEQ multiplex PCR; TCRdb holds only in-frame clones, not every one. Of around 240,000 clones listed, around 84% are singletons. Sequencing was carried out using peripheral blood. The receptors stem from a man aged 35 to 55 with acute or convalescent COVID-19.

J is TRBJ2-7 and V is TRBV29-1; TRBD2 is a possible D gene (5 bases). The germline V gene has CDR1 SQVTM and CDR2 ANQGSEA. Trimming left V 3 bases short and J 4 bases short, with 13 bases between. The CDR3 is 13 amino acids. The CDR3: CSVEGVGEYEQYF. CDR3 nucleotide sequence: TGCAGCGTTGAGGGAGTCGGGGAGTACGAGCAGTACTTC.

This clone was detected once. The V call is TRBV19, the J call TRBJ2-5; D not certain. From germline, CDR1 is LNHDA and CDR2 SQIVND (reference sequence). Trimming took off 6 bases at V and 2 bases at J, with 19 bases between the two ends. This CDR3 region has 16 residues. CDR3 bases: TGTGCCAGTAGCCGAGCTAGATCGTCAGCGCAAGAGACCCAGTACTTC. Its protein product is CASSRARSSAQETQYF.

The J gene is TRBJ1-6, the V gene TRBV5-1; 9 bases fit TRBD1. V dropped 4 bases and J dropped 0; count of bases not matched to a gene: 17. The CDR3 loop spans 21 amino acids. Germline V lookup: CDR1 SGHRS, CDR2 YFSETQ. In nucleotides, the CDR3 is TGCGCCAGCAGCAAAGGACAGGGGATGGCCCGGGTGAGCTCCTATAATTCACCCCTCCACTTT. Translation gives CASSKGQGMARVSSYNSPLHF.

This clone was seen a few times. The rearrangement links TRBV5-1 to TRBJ1-1; 8 nucleotides line up with TRBD1. The CDR3 is 16 residues long. Germline CDR1 SGHRS, CDR2 YFSETQ. Trimming removed 4 bases from V and 1 base from J; junction bases left unmatched: 9. The CDR3 sequence is CASSRGQGETNTEAFF. As DNA, the CDR3 is TGCGCCAGCAGCCGTGGACAGGGCGAAACGAACACTGAAGCTTTCTTT.

This chain links TRBV5-1 with TRBJ2-7; D possibly corresponds to TRBD1 (8 bases). This CDR3 has 14 amino acids. CDR1 is SGHRS, CDR2 YFSETQ, per germline. V shed 4 bases and J shed 6 bases, with 17 bases lying between them. The CDR3 bases are TGCGCCAGCAGCGCAGCGGGACAGGCGGGCGAGCAGTACTTC. Its protein is CASSAAGQAGEQYF.

J is TRBJ1-1 and V is TRBV18; D gene uncertain. Germline CDR1 and CDR2: KGHSH and LQKENI. V lost 3 bases, J lost 4 bases, and 18 bases lay in between. The CDR3 runs to 16 residues. The CDR3 is CASSPEADLVPTEAFF. The CDR3 nucleotides are TGTGCCAGCTCACCGGAGGCAGATTTGGTACCCACTGAAGCTTTCTTT.

The CDR3 here is CASSFSEADTQYF. The CDR3 DNA reads TGTGCCAGCAGCTTCAGCGAGGCAGATACGCAGTATTTT. The chain joins TRBV11-1 to TRBJ2-3, with D uncertain. V was cut by 3 bases and J by 4 bases, with 8 bases left in between. Germline V gene data show CDR1 as SGHAT and CDR2 as FQDESV (reference sequence). The CDR3 is 13 amino acids. Full variable domain (outside the CDR3, taken from reference TRBV11-1 and TRBJ2-3): EAEVAQSPRYKITEKSQAVAFWCDPISGHATLYWYRQILGQGPELLVQFQDESVVDDSQLPKDRFSAERLKGVDSTLKIQPAELGDSAMYLCASSFSEADTQYFGPGTRLTVL.

The rearrangement joins TRBV7-2 to TRBJ1-1, with 8 positions matching TRBD1. Trimming at V came to 4 bases and at J to 3 bases, leaving 1 base not matched to a gene. The CDR3 is 13 residues long. Germline V CDR1 and CDR2: SGHTA, FQGNSA. The CDR3 here is CASSSGQDTEAFF. The CDR3 region has the DNA TGTGCCAGCAGCTCGGGACAGGACACTGAAGCTTTCTTT. Supplemented by reference TRBV7-2 and TRBJ1-1, the full variable domain reads GAGVSQSPSNKVTEKGKDVELRCDPISGHTALYWYRQSLGQGLEFLIYFQGNSAPDKSGLPSDRFSAERTGGSVSTLTIQRTQQEDSAVYLCASSSGQDTEAFFGQGTRLTVV.

This chain uses TRBV12-3 or TRBV12-4 with TRBJ1-4, with a possible D match to TRBD1 (5 bases). V shed 7 bases and J shed 6 bases, with 9 bases lying between them. This CDR3 is 12 amino acids long. This CDR3 is CASKRRDEKLFF. CDR3 DNA: TGTGCCAGCAAACGCAGGGATGAAAAACTGTTTTTT.

This chain uses TRBV4-1 with TRBJ1-4, with D perhaps TRBD1 (6 bases). V was clipped by 2 bases and J by 6 bases, with 13 bases between them. This CDR3 has 15 residues. The germline V gene has CDR1 MGHRA and CDR2 YSYEKL. The CDR3, as DNA: TGCGCCAGCAGCCAACCCGGGACAACCGATGAAAAACTGTTTTTT. Protein sequence: CASSQPGTTDEKLFF.

This chain links TRBV27 with TRBJ2-7; D possibly corresponds to TRBD2 (5 bases). The CDR3 is made up of 15 amino acids. The V gene lost 6 bases and the J gene lost 2 bases, with 17 bases spanning the gap. The V gene's germline CDR1 is MNHEY and CDR2 SMNVEV (reference sequence). The DNA for the CDR3 is TGTGCCAGCAGATCCCCGGGAAGGGCCCCCTACGAGCAGTACTTC. This encodes CASRSPGRAPYEQYF.

The chain employs TRBV19 and TRBJ1-1, with 11 bases that match TRBD1. V dropped 5 bases and J dropped 0; count of bases not matched to a gene: 5. The germline V gene encodes CDR1 LNHDA and CDR2 SQIVND (reference sequence). The CDR3 runs 16 residues. In DNA, the CDR3 is TGTGCCAGTAGTGTCGGGACAGGGGGTATGAACACTGAAGCTTTCTTT. Residues: CASSVGTGGMNTEAFF.

CDR3 coding DNA: TGTGCCACCAGTGTTTACCAGGGGGCTCTAGAGACCCAGTACTTC. It codes for CATSVYQGALETQYF. V is TRBV24-1 and J is TRBJ2-5, with 8 bases fitting TRBD1. The germline V gene encodes CDR1 KGHDR and CDR2 SFDVKD. CDR3 size: 15 residues. Trimming cost V 5 bases and J 4 bases; bases outside gene matches: 8.

The chain uses TRBV2 and TRBJ2-5, with D possibly matching TRBD1 (6 bases). CDR3 length: 13 amino acids. Germline CDR1 is SNHLY and CDR2 is FYNNEI. The ends were cut back, 11 bases at V and 4 bases at J, with 17 bases in the middle. The CDR3 bases are TGTGCCGGGGGCCTCAGGCTAGGAGAGACCCAGTACTTC. Amino acids: CAGGLRLGETQYF.

The chain links TRBV9 to TRBJ2-5; 7 bases are a match to TRBD2. The CDR3 spans 14 residues. With V trimmed by 4 bases and J by 1 base, 4 bases remained unmatched. The V gene's germline CDR1 is SGDLS and CDR2 YYNGEE. Written as DNA, the CDR3 is TGTGCCAGCAGCCCCAGACTAGCCCAAGAGACCCAGTACTTC. Protein: CASSPRLAQETQYF.

This CDR3 is CASSGADISYEQYF. Here the CDR3 DNA reads TGTGCCAGCAGTGGGGCAGATATATCCTACGAGCAGTACTTC. J is TRBJ2-7 and V is TRBV28, with a tentative D call TRBD1 (5 bases). Germline CDR1 MDHEN, CDR2 SYDVKM. The CDR3 is 14 amino acids. Trimming stripped 5 bases from V and 1 base from J, with 12 bases between.

The chain couples TRBV6-5 to TRBJ1-5, with 7 nucleotides matching TRBD1. The length of the CDR3 is 15 residues. Unmatched junction bases numbered 10, after V lost 5 bases and J lost 6 bases. CDR1 and CDR2 (germline): MNHEY, SVGAGI. CDR3 in DNA: TGTGCCAGCAGTACCCGACAGGGTGTGGGTCAGCCCCAGCATTTT. Protein product: CASSTRQGVGQPQHF.